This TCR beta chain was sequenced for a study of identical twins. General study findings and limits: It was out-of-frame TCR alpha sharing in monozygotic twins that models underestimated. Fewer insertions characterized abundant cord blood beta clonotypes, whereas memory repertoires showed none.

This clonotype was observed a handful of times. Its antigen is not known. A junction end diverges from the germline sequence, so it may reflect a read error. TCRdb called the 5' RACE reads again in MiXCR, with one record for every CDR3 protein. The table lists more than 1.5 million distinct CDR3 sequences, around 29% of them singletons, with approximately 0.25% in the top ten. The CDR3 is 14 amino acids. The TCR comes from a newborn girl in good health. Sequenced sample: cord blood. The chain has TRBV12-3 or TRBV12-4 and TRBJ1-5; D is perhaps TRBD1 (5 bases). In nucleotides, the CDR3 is TGTGCCAGCAGTTTAGGGCAGGGTAATCGGCCCCAGCATTTT. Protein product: CASSLGQGNRPQHF.